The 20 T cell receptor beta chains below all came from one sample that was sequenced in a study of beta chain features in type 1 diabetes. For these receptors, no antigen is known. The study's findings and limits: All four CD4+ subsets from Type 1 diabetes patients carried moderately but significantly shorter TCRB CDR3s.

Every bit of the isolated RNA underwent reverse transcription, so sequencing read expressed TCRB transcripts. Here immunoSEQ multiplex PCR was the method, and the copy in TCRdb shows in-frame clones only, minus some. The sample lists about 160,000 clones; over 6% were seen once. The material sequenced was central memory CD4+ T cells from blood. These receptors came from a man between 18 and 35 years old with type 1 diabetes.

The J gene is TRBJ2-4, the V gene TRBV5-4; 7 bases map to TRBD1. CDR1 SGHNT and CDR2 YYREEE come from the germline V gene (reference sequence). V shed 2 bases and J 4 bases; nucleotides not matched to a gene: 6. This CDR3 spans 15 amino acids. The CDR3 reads CASSLGGQGKNIQYF. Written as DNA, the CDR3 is TGTGCCAGCAGCTTAGGGGGCCAGGGTAAAAACATTCAGTACTTC.

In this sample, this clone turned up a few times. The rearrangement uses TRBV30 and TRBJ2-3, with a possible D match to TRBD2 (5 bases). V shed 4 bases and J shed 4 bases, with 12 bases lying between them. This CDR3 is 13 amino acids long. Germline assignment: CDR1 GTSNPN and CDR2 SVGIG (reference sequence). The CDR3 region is CAWMLNGADTQYF. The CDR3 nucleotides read TGTGCCTGGATGCTGAACGGGGCAGATACGCAGTATTTT.

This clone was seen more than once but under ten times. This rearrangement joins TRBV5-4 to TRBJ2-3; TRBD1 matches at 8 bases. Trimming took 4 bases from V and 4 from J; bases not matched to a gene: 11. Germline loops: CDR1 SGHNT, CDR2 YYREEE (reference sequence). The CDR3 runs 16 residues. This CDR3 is CASSPGRTGLADTQYF. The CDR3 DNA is TGTGCCAGCAGCCCAGGACGGACAGGGCTCGCAGATACGCAGTATTTT.

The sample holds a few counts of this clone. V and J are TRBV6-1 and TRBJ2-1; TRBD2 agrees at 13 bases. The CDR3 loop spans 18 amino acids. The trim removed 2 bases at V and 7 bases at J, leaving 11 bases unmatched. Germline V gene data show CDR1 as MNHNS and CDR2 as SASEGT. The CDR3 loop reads CASSEPGTSGISNNEQFF. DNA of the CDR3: TGTGCCAGCAGTGAACCCGGGACTAGCGGGATAAGTAATAATGAGCAGTTCTTC.

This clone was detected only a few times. This chain's CDR3 is CASSQDGRDTEAFF. DNA of the CDR3: TGCGCCAGCAGCCAAGACGGCAGGGACACTGAAGCTTTCTTT. The genes are TRBV4-1 and TRBJ1-1, with D perhaps TRBD1 (5 bases). Germline CDR1 reads MGHRA; CDR2 reads YSYEKL. V was cut by 0 bases and J by 3 bases, with 8 bases left in between. This CDR3 is built from 14 residues.

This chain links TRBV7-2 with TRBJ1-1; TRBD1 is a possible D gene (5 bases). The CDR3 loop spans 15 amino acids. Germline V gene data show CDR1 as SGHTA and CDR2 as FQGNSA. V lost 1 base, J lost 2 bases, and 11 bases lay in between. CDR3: CASSLGPGLNTEAFF. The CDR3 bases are TGTGCCAGCAGCTTAGGACCGGGACTTAACACTGAAGCTTTCTTT.

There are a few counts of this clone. CDR3: CASSQALLAGGYEQYF. In DNA form, the CDR3 reads TGTGCCAGCAGCCAAGCCTTACTAGCGGGGGGCTACGAGCAGTACTTC. The chain links TRBV4-2 to TRBJ2-7, with 12 bases identical to TRBD2. V dropped 1 base and J dropped 3; count of bases not matched to a gene: 4. The CDR3 contains 16 residues. Germline V lookup: CDR1 LGHNA, CDR2 YNFKEQ.

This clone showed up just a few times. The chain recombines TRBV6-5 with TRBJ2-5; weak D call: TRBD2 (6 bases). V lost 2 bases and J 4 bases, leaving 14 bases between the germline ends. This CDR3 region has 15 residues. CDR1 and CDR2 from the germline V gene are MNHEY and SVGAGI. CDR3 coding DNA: TGTGCCAGCAGTTACGGGGCAGGGAGGCGAGAGACCCAGTACTTC. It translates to CASSYGAGRRETQYF.

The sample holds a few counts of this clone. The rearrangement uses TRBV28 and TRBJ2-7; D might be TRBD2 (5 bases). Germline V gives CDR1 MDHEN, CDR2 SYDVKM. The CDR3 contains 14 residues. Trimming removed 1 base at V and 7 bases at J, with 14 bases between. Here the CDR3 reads CASSLLGPGLEQYF. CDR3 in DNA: TGTGCCAGCAGTTTATTAGGTCCCGGACTGGAGCAGTACTTC.

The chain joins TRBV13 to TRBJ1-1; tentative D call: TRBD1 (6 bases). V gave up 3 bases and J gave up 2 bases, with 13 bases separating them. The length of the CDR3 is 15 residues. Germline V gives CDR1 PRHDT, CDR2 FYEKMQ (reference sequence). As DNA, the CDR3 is TGTGCCAGCAGCTTCCTTCTGACAGGTAACACTGAAGCTTTCTTT. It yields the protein CASSFLLTGNTEAFF.

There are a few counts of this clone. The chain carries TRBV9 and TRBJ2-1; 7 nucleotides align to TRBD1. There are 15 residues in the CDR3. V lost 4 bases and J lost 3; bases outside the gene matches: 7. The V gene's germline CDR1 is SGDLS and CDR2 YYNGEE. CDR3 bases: TGTGCCAGCAGCCCCCGGACAGGTTACTACAATGAGCAGTTCTTC. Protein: CASSPRTGYYNEQFF.

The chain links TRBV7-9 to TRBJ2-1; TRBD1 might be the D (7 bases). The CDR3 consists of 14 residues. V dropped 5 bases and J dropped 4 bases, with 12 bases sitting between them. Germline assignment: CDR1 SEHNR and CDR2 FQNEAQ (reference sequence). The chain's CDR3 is CASSAGQHYNEQFF. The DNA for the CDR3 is TGTGCCAGCAGCGCGGGACAGCATTACAATGAGCAGTTCTTC.

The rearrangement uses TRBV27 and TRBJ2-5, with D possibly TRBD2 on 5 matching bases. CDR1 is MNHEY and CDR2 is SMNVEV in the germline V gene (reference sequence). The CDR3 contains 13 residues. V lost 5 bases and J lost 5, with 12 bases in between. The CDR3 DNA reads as TGTGCCAGCAGTCCCCGGGGTCGGGAGACCCAGTACTTC. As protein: CASSPRGRETQYF.

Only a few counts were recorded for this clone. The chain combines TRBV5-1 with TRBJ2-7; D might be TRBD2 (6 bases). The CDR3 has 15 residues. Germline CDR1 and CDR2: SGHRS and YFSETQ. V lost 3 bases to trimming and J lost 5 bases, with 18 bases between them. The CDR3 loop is CASSSGTYIGHEQYF. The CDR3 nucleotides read TGCGCCAGCAGCTCCGGGACTTATATCGGCCACGAGCAGTACTTC.

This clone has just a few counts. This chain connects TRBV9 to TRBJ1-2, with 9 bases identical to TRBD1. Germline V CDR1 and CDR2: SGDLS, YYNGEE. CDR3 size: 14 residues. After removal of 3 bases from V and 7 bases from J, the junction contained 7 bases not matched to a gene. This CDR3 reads CASSAMGQGLGYTF. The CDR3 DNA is TGTGCCAGCAGCGCCATGGGACAGGGCCTTGGCTACACCTTC.

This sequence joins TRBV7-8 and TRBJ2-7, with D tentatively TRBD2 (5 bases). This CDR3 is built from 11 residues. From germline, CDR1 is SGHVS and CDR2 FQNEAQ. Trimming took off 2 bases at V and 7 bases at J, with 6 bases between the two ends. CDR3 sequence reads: CASSLRGEQYF. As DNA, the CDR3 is TGTGCCAGCAGCTTACGGGGAGAGCAGTACTTC.

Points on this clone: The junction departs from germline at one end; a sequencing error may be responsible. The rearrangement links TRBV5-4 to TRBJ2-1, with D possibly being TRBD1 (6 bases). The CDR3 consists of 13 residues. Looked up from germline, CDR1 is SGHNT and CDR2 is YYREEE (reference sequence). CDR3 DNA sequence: TGCGCCAGCAGCCAAGACAGGCGCAATGAGCAGTTCTTC. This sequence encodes CASSQDRRNEQFF. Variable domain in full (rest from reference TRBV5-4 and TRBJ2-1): ETGVTQSPTHLIKTRGQQVTLRCSSQSGHNTVSWYQQALGQGPQFIFQYYREEENGRGNFPPRFSGLQFPNYSSELNVNALELDDSALYLCASSQDRRNEQFFGPGTRLTVL.

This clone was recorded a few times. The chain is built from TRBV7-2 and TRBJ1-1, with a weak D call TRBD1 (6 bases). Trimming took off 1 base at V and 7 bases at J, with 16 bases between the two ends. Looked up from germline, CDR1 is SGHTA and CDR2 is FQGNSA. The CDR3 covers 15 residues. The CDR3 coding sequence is TGTGCCAGCAGCTTAGTCCTTTCAGGGGCGGGTGAAGCTTTCTTT. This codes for CASSLVLSGAGEAFF.

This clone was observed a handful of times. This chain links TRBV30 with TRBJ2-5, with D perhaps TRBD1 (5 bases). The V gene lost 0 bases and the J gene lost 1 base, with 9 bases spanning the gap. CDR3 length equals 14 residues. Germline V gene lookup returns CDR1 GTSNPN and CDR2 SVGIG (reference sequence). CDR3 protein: CAWSVGAVQETQYF. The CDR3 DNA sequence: TGTGCCTGGAGTGTAGGGGCGGTCCAAGAGACCCAGTACTTC.

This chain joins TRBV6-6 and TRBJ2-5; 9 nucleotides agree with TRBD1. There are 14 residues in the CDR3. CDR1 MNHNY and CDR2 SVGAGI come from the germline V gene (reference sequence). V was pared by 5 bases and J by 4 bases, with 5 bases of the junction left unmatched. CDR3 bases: TGTGCCAGCAGTACGGACAGGGGACGAGAGACCCAGTACTTC. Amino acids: CASSTDRGRETQYF.